This T cell receptor (beta chain) is drawn from a study of regulatory T cells in long-lasting Graves disease. Study-level findings and limits: Newly diagnosed patients had higher TCR diversity than persistent Graves' patients did.

The sample holds one count of this clonotype. Its specificity is not known. For TCR beta, libraries came from iRepertoire HTBI primers and Arm-PCR of CDR3 regions. A single record per CDR3 protein comes from TCRdb applying MiXCR to the multiplex PCR reads. Seen here are a few hundred thousand distinct CDR3 sequences, over 9.5% observed once, and the top ten hold about 20%. Described time point: newly diagnosed GD, antithyroid drugs for less than 3 months. Extracted PBMC RNA gave rise to the TCR library. The EDTA tubes were filled with 8 to 9.5 milliliters of drawn peripheral blood. Looked up from germline, CDR1 is SGHRS and CDR2 is YFSETQ. Losses at the gene ends were 1 base for V and 8 bases for J; bases not matched to a gene: 9. The CDR3 runs 15 residues. The sample also formed part of further work on T cells in Graves' hyperthyroidism and ophthalmopathy.

The sample consisted of peripheral blood mononuclear cells (PBMCs), taken at new diagnosis, from a patient treated with antithyroid drugs. The chain joins TRBV5-1 to TRBJ2-4; 7 bases map to TRBD2. This receptor was identified in a woman aged 18-35 years with Graves disease. This chain's CDR3 is CASSLRLWGRDIQYF. CDR3 in DNA: TGCGCCAGCAGCTTGCGCCTCTGGGGGAGGGACATTCAGTACTTC.